The clone carrying this T cell receptor beta chain was counted many times. Its antigen remains unknown. One junction end disagrees with the germline gene, perhaps due to a read error. No cell sorting was done before RNA was extracted from the tissue. More than 3 cm separated this lung sample from the edge of the tumor. This record comes from a study of tumor and adjacent non-tumor tissue in lung cancer. Overall study findings and caveats: Top 100 clones took a larger repertoire share in normal lung.

This CDR3 has 11 amino acids. The germline V gene encodes CDR1 MNHNS and CDR2 SASEGT. The library came from three nested PCR rounds adapted from ARM-PCR protocols. TCRdb used MiXCR to reprocess the multiplex PCR reads, holding one entry per CDR3 protein. Of approximately 53,000 distinct CDR3 sequences listed, 74% are singletons. V gene TRBV6-1 combines with J gene TRBJ1-4; D not resolved. Sequencing was carried out using distant non-tumor lung tissue. The receptor's source is a woman between 55 and 75 years old with non-small cell lung cancer. The CDR3 region has the DNA TGTGCCTGCAGCTTTAATGAAAAACTGTTTTTT. Translated, it gives CACSFNEKLFF.